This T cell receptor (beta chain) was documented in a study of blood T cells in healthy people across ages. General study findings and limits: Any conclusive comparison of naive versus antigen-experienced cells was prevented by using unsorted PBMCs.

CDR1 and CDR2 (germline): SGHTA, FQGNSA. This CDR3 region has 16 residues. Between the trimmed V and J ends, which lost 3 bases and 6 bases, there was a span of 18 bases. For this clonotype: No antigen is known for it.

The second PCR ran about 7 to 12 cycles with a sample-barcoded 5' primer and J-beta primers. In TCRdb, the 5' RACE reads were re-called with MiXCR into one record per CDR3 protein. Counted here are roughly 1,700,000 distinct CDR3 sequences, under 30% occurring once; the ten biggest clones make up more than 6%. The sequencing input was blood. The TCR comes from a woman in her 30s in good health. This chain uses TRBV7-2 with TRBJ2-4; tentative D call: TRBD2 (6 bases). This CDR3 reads CASSFSLGGSGNIQYF. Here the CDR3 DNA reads TGTGCCAGCAGCTTCTCCCTGGGGGGATCAGGAAACATTCAGTACTTC.